The 14 T cell receptor beta chains given below trace back to one sample, sequenced in a study of beta chain features in type 1 diabetes. Reverse transcribing all isolated RNA meant expressed TCRB transcripts were sequenced. Profiled with immunoSEQ multiplex PCR; TCRdb holds only in-frame clones, not every one. The sample includes about 250,000 clones, around 14% of them seen just once. Input material: naive CD4+ T cells from blood. The source of these receptors is a woman between 40 and 55 years old in good health.

This clone was picked up a small number of times. This chain joins TRBV10-3 and TRBJ2-7, with D hard to call. V lost 6 bases, J lost 0 bases, and 3 bases lay in between. Germline V gene lookup returns CDR1 ENHRY and CDR2 SYGVKD. There are 11 residues in the CDR3. For the CDR3, the DNA is TGTGCCATCAGCAGCTCCTACGAGCAGTACTTC. Amino acids: CAISSSYEQYF.

The chain joins TRBV5-4 to TRBJ1-2, with 9 bases that match TRBD1. Germline lookup yields CDR1 SGHNT and CDR2 YYREEE (reference sequence). Trimming at V came to 3 bases and at J to 3 bases, leaving 6 bases not matched to a gene. The CDR3 extends over 15 amino acids. The CDR3 nucleotides read TGTGCCAGCAGCTCCGGACAGGGGATGGACTATGGCTACACCTTC. This codes for CASSSGQGMDYGYTF.

In this sample, this clone turned up a few times. The chain carries TRBV29-1 and TRBJ2-3, with D unclear. The CDR3 extends over 11 amino acids. V was pared by 2 bases and J by 3 bases, with 3 bases between. The germline V gene encodes CDR1 SQVTM and CDR2 ANQGSEA. The CDR3 region is CSVESTDTQYF. The CDR3 DNA reads TGCAGCGTTGAATCGACAGATACGCAGTATTTT.

The sample holds a few counts of this clone. This CDR3 reads CASSQSQSGPQHF. For the CDR3, the DNA is TGTGCCAGCAGTCAAAGTCAGTCAGGGCCCCAGCATTTT. V and J are TRBV6-6 and TRBJ1-5; D not resolved. Germline V CDR1 and CDR2: MNHNY, SVGAGI (reference sequence). The CDR3 length is 13 residues. V gave up 5 bases and J gave up 9 bases, with 14 bases separating them.

V gene TRBV5-4 combines with J gene TRBJ1-5; 11 nucleotides align to TRBD1. The CDR3 length is 16 residues. Per germline, CDR1 SGHNT and CDR2 YYREEE (reference sequence). Trimming removed 4 bases from V and 2 bases from J; junction bases left unmatched: 5. CDR3 coding DNA: TGTGCCAGCAGCCAAACGGGACAGGGGGGCAATCAGCCCCAGCATTTT. Its protein is CASSQTGQGGNQPQHF.

The V call is TRBV4-3, the J call TRBJ1-6; weak D call: TRBD1 (6 bases). The CDR3 has 15 amino acids. V dropped 0 bases and J dropped 10 bases, with 13 bases sitting between them. CDR1 is LGHNA, CDR2 YSLEER, per germline. CDR3 DNA: TGCGCCAGCAGCCAAGATAGCAGGGGTAACTCACCCCTCCACTTT. It translates to CASSQDSRGNSPLHF.

This clone has more than one count but fewer than ten. The chain combines TRBV25-1 with TRBJ1-6; TRBD1 is a possible D gene (5 bases). The length of the CDR3 is 14 residues. Trimming took off 4 bases at V and 11 bases at J, with 15 bases between the two ends. Germline-derived CDR1 and CDR2 are MGHDK and SYGVNS. In nucleotides, the CDR3 is TGTGCCAGCAGTGGCGGGGGGGGTTATGCACCCCTCCACTTT. It encodes CASSGGGGYAPLHF.

This clone occurred a few times. This chain joins TRBV6-6 and TRBJ1-2; D might be TRBD1 (6 bases). Germline CDR1 reads MNHNY; CDR2 reads SVGAGI (reference sequence). Trimming cost V 2 bases and J 6 bases, with 16 bases left between them. This CDR3 region has 15 residues. The CDR3 is CASSYPINQGNGYTF. CDR3 bases: TGTGCCAGCAGTTACCCTATTAATCAGGGGAATGGCTACACCTTC.

The V gene is TRBV5-1, the J gene TRBJ1-5; a weak D match, TRBD1 (6 bases). The CDR3 contains 13 residues. V was clipped by 3 bases and J by 8 bases, with 12 bases between them. In germline, CDR1 is SGHRS, CDR2 YFSETQ. CDR3 protein: CASSSTGSEPQHF. CDR3 sequence (DNA): TGCGCCAGCAGCTCGACAGGCAGCGAGCCCCAGCATTTT.

The V and J genes are TRBV18 and TRBJ1-2, with D possibly being TRBD1 (5 bases). This CDR3 is 13 amino acids long. Germline loops: CDR1 KGHSH, CDR2 LQKENI. With 3 bases removed from V and 3 bases from J, the gap between germline ends came to 8 bases. The CDR3 nucleotides read TGTGCCAGCTCACCTCAGGGTTACTATGGCTACACCTTC. Amino acids: CASSPQGYYGYTF. Looking up the rest from reference TRBV18 and TRBJ1-2 gives the full variable domain: NAGVMQNPRHLVRRRGQEARLRCSPMKGHSHVYWYRQLPEEGLKFMVYLQKENIIDESGMPKERFSAEFPKEGPSILRIQQVVRGDSAAYFCASSPQGYYGYTFGSGTRLTVV.

The V gene is TRBV12-5, the J gene TRBJ1-1; no firm D call. Between the trimmed V and J ends, which lost 0 bases and 1 base, there was a span of 9 bases. Germline V gene data show CDR1 as LGHNT and CDR2 as FRNRAP. The CDR3 totals 15 residues. In DNA, the CDR3 is TGTGCTAGTGGTTTGGTGGCGGCATCGAACACTGAAGCTTTCTTT. This encodes CASGLVAASNTEAFF.

This clone was seen more than once but under ten times. The chain uses TRBV5-1 and TRBJ1-1; a weak D match, TRBD1 (6 bases). Germline V CDR1 and CDR2: SGHRS, YFSETQ. This CDR3 spans 13 amino acids. V shed 2 bases and J shed 5 bases, with 10 bases lying between them. CDR3 amino acids: CASSLAGVTEAFF. The CDR3 coding sequence is TGCGCCAGCAGCTTAGCAGGGGTTACTGAAGCTTTCTTT.

In its sample, this clone was seen a few times. The CDR3 DNA reads TGTGCCAGCTCATCCCGGTTGGAAGCTTTCTTT. This sequence encodes CASSSRLEAFF. The chain combines TRBV18 with TRBJ1-1, with unresolved D. Per the germline V gene, CDR1 is KGHSH and CDR2 is LQKENI. V was pared by 5 bases and J by 8 bases, with 9 bases between. CDR3 length equals 11 residues.

The rearrangement joins TRBV6-6 to TRBJ2-6; no definite D call. Germline V gene data show CDR1 as MNHNY and CDR2 as SVGAGI (reference sequence). The CDR3 totals 15 residues. V dropped 7 bases and J dropped 0 bases, with 10 bases sitting between them. This chain's CDR3 is CASNRLHSGANVLTF. DNA for the CDR3: TGTGCCAGCAACCGACTCCACTCTGGGGCCAACGTCCTGACTTTC.